One sample yielded the 17 T cell receptor beta chains listed below, sequenced in a study of T cells in narcolepsy. The data were produced by immunoSEQ multiplex PCR, yet TCRdb's version contains in-frame clones alone and is incomplete. The sample records about 41,000 clones, about 87% being singletons. The sample comprised CD45RA- memory CD4+ T cells from PBMCs. These receptors all come from a human donor with narcolepsy.

Details on this clone: Other nucleotide sequences in the sample specify the same CDR3. The chain joins TRBV5-1 to TRBJ2-3; 10 bases fit TRBD1. The germline CDR1 and CDR2 sequences are SGHRS and YFSETQ. The CDR3 has 18 amino acids. V dropped 2 bases and J dropped 1; count of bases not matched to a gene: 10. The CDR3 sequence: CASSLGDRGPLGTDTQYF. Here the CDR3 DNA reads TGCGCCAGCAGCTTAGGGGACAGGGGTCCCTTGGGCACAGATACGCAGTATTTT. Together with reference TRBV5-1 and TRBJ2-3, the CDR3 gives the full variable domain: KAGVTQTPRYLIKTRGQQVTLSCSPISGHRSVSWYQQTPGQGLQFLFEYFSETQRNKGNFPGRFSGRQFSNSRSEMNVSTLELGDSALYLCASSLGDRGPLGTDTQYFGPGTRLTVL.

This clone showed up just once. This chain connects TRBV30 to TRBJ2-7, with D possibly matching TRBD2 (5 bases). The CDR3 consists of 10 residues. Trimming took off 5 bases at V and 7 bases at J, with 9 bases between the two ends. CDR1 GTSNPN and CDR2 SVGIG come from the germline V gene (reference sequence). CDR3 in DNA: TGTGCCTGGGGCTCGGGGGAGCAGTACTTC. Amino acids: CAWGSGEQYF. The variable domain in full, completed from reference TRBV30 and TRBJ2-7, reads SQTIHQWPATLVQPVGSPLSLECTVEGTSNPNLYWYRQAAGRGLQLLFYSVGIGQISSEVPQNLSASRPQDRQFILSSKKLLLSDSGFYLCAWGSGEQYFGPGTRLTVT.

The V gene is TRBV19, the J gene TRBJ2-7; 10 nucleotides line up with TRBD2. Germline V gene sequence: CDR1 LNHDA, CDR2 SQIVND (reference sequence). J lost 7 bases, V lost 8 bases, and 8 bases had no gene match. The CDR3 contains 13 residues. DNA of the CDR3: TGTGCCAGTCGAGCGGGGGGGCCGGGAGAGCAGTACTTC. Residues: CASRAGGPGEQYF.

V usage is TRBV18 and J usage is TRBJ2-5; TRBD1 matches 9 bases. This CDR3 is 15 amino acids long. Trimming at V came to 5 bases and at J to 5 bases, leaving 9 bases not matched to a gene. Germline values: CDR1 KGHSH, CDR2 LQKENI. The CDR3 DNA follows: TGTGCCAGCTCAGGCGGGACAGGGAGACGGGAGACCCAGTACTTC. It is translated as CASSGGTGRRETQYF.

This chain links TRBV7-2 with TRBJ2-1, with D maybe TRBD2 (6 bases). This CDR3 comprises 15 residues. Trimming took 5 bases from V and 8 from J, leaving 19 bases between them. Germline V lookup: CDR1 SGHTA, CDR2 FQGNSA. CDR3 protein: CASSPAGTSRYEQFF. The CDR3, as DNA: TGTGCCAGCAGCCCCGCTGGGACTTCTAGGTATGAGCAGTTCTTC.

This chain joins TRBV5-6 and TRBJ1-6, with D possibly being TRBD1 (6 bases). Germline V gives CDR1 SGHDT, CDR2 YYEEEE. The CDR3 is 15 residues long. V was pared by 3 bases and J by 10 bases, with 17 bases between. The CDR3 here is CASSSGDFSGSPLHF. The CDR3 nucleotides read TGTGCCAGCAGCTCAGGGGATTTTTCGGGCTCACCCCTCCACTTT.

The gene calls are TRBV5-1 and TRBJ2-3; D may be TRBD1 or TRBD2 (7 bases each). The CDR3 has 16 residues. V was pared by 4 bases and J by 6 bases, with 21 bases between. The germline CDR1 and CDR2 sequences are SGHRS and YFSETQ. CDR3: CASSLSGAGGADTQYF. CDR3 nucleotides: TGCGCCAGCAGCCTATCTGGGGCAGGGGGGGCGGATACGCAGTATTTT.

The chain carries TRBV2 and TRBJ1-5; D might be TRBD1 (5 bases). Germline loops: CDR1 SNHLY, CDR2 FYNNEI. Trimming took 5 bases from V and 5 from J, leaving 16 bases between them. The CDR3 contains 15 residues. The CDR3 reads CASSRDQAGDQPQHF. The CDR3 bases are TGTGCCAGCAGTAGAGATCAGGCGGGGGATCAGCCCCAGCATTTT.

This clone was detected once. This sequence joins TRBV5-1 and TRBJ2-3, with a tentative D call TRBD2 (5 bases). The V gene lost 0 bases and the J gene lost 0 bases, with 8 bases spanning the gap. CDR1 is SGHRS and CDR2 is YFSETQ in the germline V gene. The length of the CDR3 is 15 residues. The CDR3 bases are TGCGCCAGCAGCTTGGCCGGGGTCAGCACAGATACGCAGTATTTT. Protein: CASSLAGVSTDTQYF. Combining the CDR3 with reference TRBV5-1 and TRBJ2-3 gives the whole variable domain KAGVTQTPRYLIKTRGQQVTLSCSPISGHRSVSWYQQTPGQGLQFLFEYFSETQRNKGNFPGRFSGRQFSNSRSEMNVSTLELGDSALYLCASSLAGVSTDTQYFGPGTRLTVL.

The chain employs TRBV6-1 and TRBJ2-5; maybe TRBD2 (6 bases). Germline assignment: CDR1 MNHNS and CDR2 SASEGT. The CDR3 contains 15 residues. Deletions cut 2 bases from V and 1 base from J, with 11 bases between. The CDR3 loop reads CASSEMGLGQETQYF. CDR3 DNA: TGTGCCAGCAGTGAAATGGGACTGGGCCAAGAGACCCAGTACTTC.

This clone was found a few times. In nucleotides, the CDR3 is TGTGCCGTTAAGGGACTTCATAATTCACCCCTCCACTTT. Translating gives CAVKGLHNSPLHF. J is TRBJ1-6 and V is TRBV28; D is possibly TRBD1 (5 bases). The CDR3 loop spans 13 amino acids. V was pared by 11 bases and J by 5 bases, with 13 bases between. The germline V gene encodes CDR1 MDHEN and CDR2 SYDVKM.

V gene TRBV5-4 combines with J gene TRBJ2-6; D gene uncertain. The CDR3 runs 15 residues. Trimming removed 3 bases at V and 2 bases at J, with 9 bases between. From germline, CDR1 is SGHNT and CDR2 YYREEE (reference sequence). CDR3 sequence reads: CASSSGLTGANVLTF. CDR3 nucleotides: TGTGCCAGCAGCTCTGGGTTAACTGGGGCCAACGTCCTGACTTTC.

The chain couples TRBV6-6 to TRBJ2-1, with 8 bases aligning to TRBD2. After removal of 6 bases from V and 5 bases from J, the junction contained 12 bases not matched to a gene. Germline loops: CDR1 MNHNY, CDR2 SVGAGI (reference sequence). The CDR3 spans 16 residues. CDR3 bases: TGTGCCAGCAGACCCCAACCGGGACTAGGAGACAATGAGCAGTTCTTC. As protein: CASRPQPGLGDNEQFF.

The chain combines TRBV6-6 with TRBJ1-4; 7 bases match TRBD1. J gave up 3 bases and V 6 bases, and 7 bases lay outside the gene matches. Germline CDR1 and CDR2: MNHNY and SVGAGI (reference sequence). This CDR3 comprises 15 residues. The CDR3 DNA follows: TGTGCCAGCAGAGCCCCAGGGGGAGCTAATGAAAAACTGTTTTTT. Translating gives CASRAPGGANEKLFF.

The chain employs TRBV11-2 and TRBJ1-2; D perhaps matches TRBD1 (6 bases). The germline CDR1 and CDR2 sequences are SGHAT and FQNNGV. The CDR3 is 16 residues long. Trimming cost V 6 bases and J 0 bases, with 17 bases left between them. The CDR3 coding sequence is TGTGCCAGCAGATCTCTAGGGGGACGGGCTAACTATGGCTACACCTTC. It is translated as CASRSLGGRANYGYTF. Full variable domain (remainder filled in from reference TRBV11-2 and TRBJ1-2): EAGVAQSPRYKIIEKRQSVAFWCNPISGHATLYWYQQILGQGPKLLIQFQNNGVVDDSQLPKDRFSAERLKGVDSTLKIQPAKLEDSAVYLCASRSLGGRANYGYTFGSGTRLTVV.

V and J are TRBV2 and TRBJ2-4; no firm D call. Trimming pared 1 base from V and 7 bases from J, leaving 14 bases between. Per germline, CDR1 SNHLY and CDR2 FYNNEI. The CDR3 runs to 15 residues. The CDR3 DNA reads TGTGCCAGCAGTGAAGGGACGATGGTAGTGAACATTCAGTACTTC. Its protein product is CASSEGTMVVNIQYF.

The rearrangement uses TRBV14 and TRBJ2-7; D is unresolved. This CDR3 has 17 amino acids. V was pared by 1 base and J by 4 bases, with 20 bases between. From germline, CDR1 is SGHDN and CDR2 FVKESK. CDR3 nucleotides: TGTGCCAGCAGCCAAGTTCCGCTCAGCACCGCCAGGTACGAGCAGTACTTC. Amino acids: CASSQVPLSTARYEQYF.